This T cell receptor beta chain was documented in a study of T-cell reconstitution after alpha-beta-depleted transplantation in children. Study results and caveats: T-cell counts and diversity at one year following transplant were attributed mainly to newly produced T cells. At day 60, the high TCRbeta diversity found in some patients originated from recipient T cells and thymic progenitors that had survived.

The sample holds a few counts of this clonotype. What it recognizes is unknown. The library targeted TCRbeta and was prepared with unique molecular identifiers. TCRdb ran MiXCR on the PCR reads and lists one entry per CDR3 protein. The profile shows a few hundred thousand distinct CDR3 sequences, about a quarter of them singletons. CDR3 size: 17 residues. Looked up from germline, CDR1 is SGHDN and CDR2 is FVKESK. V lost 2 bases and J lost 5; bases outside the gene matches: 6. This sequence originates from a boy in the first two years of life with Wiskott-Aldrich syndrome, due to receive a stem cell transplant. Sequences were derived from PBMCs, sampled before TCRalphabeta/CD19-depleted stem cell transplant. V gene TRBV14 combines with J gene TRBJ2-1; 13 bases map to TRBD2. Here the CDR3 reads CASSQNLLAGGDNEQFF. The CDR3 DNA is TGTGCCAGCAGCCAAAACCTACTAGCGGGAGGGGACAATGAGCAGTTCTTC.